The 19 T cell receptor beta chains listed next were all sequenced from one sample in a study of T cell changes during pregnancy in multiple sclerosis. Method: immunoSEQ multiplex PCR; TCRdb's copy keeps in-frame clones and lacks some. The sample lists roughly 49,000 clones; 85% to 90% were seen once. The sample was peripheral blood, taken in the first trimester of pregnancy. The receptors were gathered from a female donor in good health, enrolled as a control in a pregnancy study.

The chain recombines TRBV28 with TRBJ1-2; possibly TRBD1 for D (6 bases). CDR3 size: 14 residues. The V gene lost 8 bases and the J gene lost 4 bases, with 17 bases spanning the gap. Germline CDR1 is MDHEN and CDR2 is SYDVKM. The CDR3: CASGISDRSYGYTF. The DNA of the CDR3 is TGTGCCAGCGGCATTTCTGACAGGAGCTATGGCTACACCTTC.

The chain employs TRBV6-6 and TRBJ2-7; 8 nucleotides match TRBD1. The CDR3 consists of 13 residues. Looked up from germline, CDR1 is MNHNY and CDR2 is SVGAGI (reference sequence). The V and J ends lost 7 bases and 5 bases, in that order; junction bases with no gene match: 7. The chain's CDR3 is CASTLRTGHEQYF. The CDR3 DNA sequence: TGTGCCAGCACCCTAAGGACAGGGCACGAGCAGTACTTC.

This clone came up a few times. The J gene is TRBJ1-6, the V gene TRBV25-1, with D unresolved. With 4 bases removed from V and 8 bases from J, the gap between germline ends came to 9 bases. Germline V lookup: CDR1 MGHDK, CDR2 SYGVNS. The CDR3 consists of 13 residues. CDR3: CASSGRRHSPLHF. The CDR3, as DNA: TGTGCCAGCAGTGGGAGGCGGCATTCACCCCTCCACTTT.

This chain connects TRBV6-6 to TRBJ1-6; D remains unclear. Trimming took 0 bases from V and 7 from J, leaving 7 bases between them. Germline assignment: CDR1 MNHNY and CDR2 SVGAGI (reference sequence). The CDR3 is 14 amino acids. CDR3 sequence reads: CASSYSSPNSPLHF. The DNA for the CDR3 is TGTGCCAGCAGTTACTCGAGTCCCAATTCACCCCTCCACTTT.

V is TRBV7-9 and J is TRBJ1-1; 8 bases map to TRBD1. The CDR3 extends over 13 amino acids. CDR1 SEHNR and CDR2 FQNEAQ come from the germline V gene (reference sequence). The junction had 2 bases not matched to a gene; V was cut back by 4 bases and J by 4 bases. CDR3: CASSSTGATEAFF. The CDR3 nucleotides read TGTGCCAGCAGCTCGACAGGGGCCACTGAAGCTTTCTTT.

The rearrangement links TRBV12-5 to TRBJ2-5; 9 positions match TRBD2. CDR3 length equals 17 residues. The V gene end was trimmed by 5 bases and the J gene end by 1 base; junction bases not matched to a gene: 11. CDR1 and CDR2 (germline): LGHNT, FRNRAP. This chain's CDR3 is CASGAAPLAGVQETQYF. CDR3 bases: TGTGCTAGTGGTGCGGCACCATTAGCGGGAGTCCAAGAGACCCAGTACTTC.

CDR3 amino acids: CASSWRQGNTGELFF. The CDR3 DNA reads as TGTGCCAGCAGTTGGCGTCAGGGAAACACCGGGGAGCTGTTTTTT. The V and J genes are TRBV6-5 and TRBJ2-2; weak D call: TRBD1 (5 bases). The V gene's germline CDR1 is MNHEY and CDR2 SVGAGI. Trimming removed 4 bases at V and 2 bases at J, with 11 bases between. This CDR3 has 15 residues.

V and J are TRBV7-8 and TRBJ2-2, with D possibly matching TRBD1 (6 bases). V was trimmed by 7 bases and J by 1 base, leaving 19 bases between them. Germline V lookup: CDR1 SGHVS, CDR2 FQNEAQ. This CDR3 spans 17 amino acids. This CDR3 reads CASTRIGQGRNTGELFF. CDR3 in DNA: TGTGCCAGCACCCGAATAGGGCAGGGGAGGAACACCGGGGAGCTGTTTTTT.

CDR3 amino acids: CASSDGTGGEDGYTF. The CDR3 DNA sequence: TGCGCCAGCAGTGATGGGACAGGGGGCGAGGATGGCTACACCTTC. The chain combines TRBV10-1 with TRBJ1-2; 12 positions agree with TRBD1. Germline values: CDR1 WNHNN, CDR2 SYGVQD (reference sequence). The V segment lost 3 bases and the J segment 6 bases; nucleotides outside the gene matches: 5. The CDR3 spans 15 residues.

The chain couples TRBV15 to TRBJ2-1, with TRBD2 identical over 8 bases. The ends lost 6 bases at V and 2 bases at J; junction bases unmatched: 9. Germline values: CDR1 LNHNV, CDR2 YYDKDF (reference sequence). This CDR3 is built from 16 residues. CDR3 amino acids: CATRPGGGGPYNEQFF. Written as DNA, the CDR3 is TGTGCCACCAGGCCCGGGGGCGGGGGGCCCTACAATGAGCAGTTCTTC.

The CDR3 nucleotides are TGTGCCTGGAGTGTAGCCAGGGGTACAGGAAACACCATATATTTT. The encoded protein is CAWSVARGTGNTIYF. V usage is TRBV30 and J usage is TRBJ1-3, with D tentatively TRBD1 (6 bases). This CDR3 comprises 15 residues. With 0 bases removed from V and 4 bases from J, the gap between germline ends came to 13 bases. Germline V gives CDR1 GTSNPN, CDR2 SVGIG (reference sequence).

The sample holds a few counts of this clone. The chain carries TRBV5-1 and TRBJ1-2, with 7 bases lining up with TRBD1. The CDR3 length is 15 residues. The germline CDR1 and CDR2 sequences are SGHRS and YFSETQ. Trimming removed 0 bases from V and 8 bases from J; junction bases left unmatched: 10. This CDR3 reads CASSLGPEGADGYTF. The CDR3 region has the DNA TGCGCCAGCAGCTTGGGGCCCGAGGGGGCTGACGGCTACACCTTC.

The chain is built from TRBV27 and TRBJ2-2, with 12 bases that match TRBD1. The length of the CDR3 is 19 residues. With 3 bases clipped from V and 4 bases from J, the junction kept 12 bases outside the gene matches. Germline assignment: CDR1 MNHEY and CDR2 SMNVEV (reference sequence). CDR3 sequence: CASSLAPGQGAQGTGELFF. The DNA for the CDR3 is TGTGCCAGCAGTTTGGCACCGGGACAGGGGGCGCAGGGCACCGGGGAGCTGTTTTTT.

The chain joins TRBV19 to TRBJ2-3, with 9 nucleotides matching TRBD2. CDR1 is LNHDA and CDR2 is SQIVND in the germline V gene (reference sequence). The ends lost 5 bases at V and 2 bases at J; junction bases unmatched: 14. The CDR3 contains 18 residues. CDR3 nucleotide sequence: TGTGCCAGTAGTCCCCGCCCCCCTAGCGGGGTACCCACAGATACGCAGTATTTT. Translating gives CASSPRPPSGVPTDTQYF.

The table lists this clone with a few counts. V usage is TRBV30 and J usage is TRBJ1-1; no firm D call. This CDR3 spans 13 amino acids. Germline values: CDR1 GTSNPN, CDR2 SVGIG (reference sequence). V lost 8 bases, J lost 4 bases, and 17 bases lay in between. CDR3 in amino acids: CATLPSGGTEAFF. The DNA of the CDR3 is TGTGCCACTCTCCCATCGGGTGGCACTGAAGCTTTCTTT.

V usage is TRBV5-1 and J usage is TRBJ2-1, with 10 bases fitting TRBD2. CDR1 is SGHRS and CDR2 is YFSETQ in the germline V gene. Unmatched junction bases numbered 3, after V lost 0 bases and J lost 6 bases. The CDR3 has 15 residues. CDR3 DNA sequence: TGCGCCAGCAGCTTGGGTCTAGCGGGAGTCAATGAGCAGTTCTTC. This codes for CASSLGLAGVNEQFF.

This clone occurred once. The V and J genes are TRBV6-5 and TRBJ2-1; 9 positions agree with TRBD2. The J segment lost 6 bases and the V segment lost 6 bases, leaving 9 bases of the junction unmatched. From germline, CDR1 is MNHEY and CDR2 SVGAGI. This CDR3 is built from 15 residues. CDR3 DNA sequence: TGTGCCAGCAGCCCCGGGACTAGCTGGGTCAATGAGCAGTTCTTC. This encodes CASSPGTSWVNEQFF.

This clone was detected only once. The chain is built from TRBV5-1 and TRBJ1-5; TRBD1 is a possible D gene (6 bases). This CDR3 has 17 amino acids. Trimming pared 4 bases from V and 5 bases from J, leaving 22 bases between. Germline V gene lookup returns CDR1 SGHRS and CDR2 YFSETQ. CDR3 in amino acids: CASSTGQPQTYDQPQHF. Written as DNA, the CDR3 is TGCGCCAGCAGCACCGGACAGCCGCAAACTTACGATCAGCCCCAGCATTTT.

The chain joins TRBV13 to TRBJ1-4; D not certain. V shed 7 bases and J shed 5 bases, with 17 bases lying between them. This CDR3 contains 15 residues. Germline V CDR1 and CDR2: PRHDT, FYEKMQ (reference sequence). The chain's CDR3 is CASTRGGRTNEKLFF. The CDR3 DNA reads as TGTGCCAGCACACGAGGTGGCAGAACAAATGAAAAACTGTTTTTT.